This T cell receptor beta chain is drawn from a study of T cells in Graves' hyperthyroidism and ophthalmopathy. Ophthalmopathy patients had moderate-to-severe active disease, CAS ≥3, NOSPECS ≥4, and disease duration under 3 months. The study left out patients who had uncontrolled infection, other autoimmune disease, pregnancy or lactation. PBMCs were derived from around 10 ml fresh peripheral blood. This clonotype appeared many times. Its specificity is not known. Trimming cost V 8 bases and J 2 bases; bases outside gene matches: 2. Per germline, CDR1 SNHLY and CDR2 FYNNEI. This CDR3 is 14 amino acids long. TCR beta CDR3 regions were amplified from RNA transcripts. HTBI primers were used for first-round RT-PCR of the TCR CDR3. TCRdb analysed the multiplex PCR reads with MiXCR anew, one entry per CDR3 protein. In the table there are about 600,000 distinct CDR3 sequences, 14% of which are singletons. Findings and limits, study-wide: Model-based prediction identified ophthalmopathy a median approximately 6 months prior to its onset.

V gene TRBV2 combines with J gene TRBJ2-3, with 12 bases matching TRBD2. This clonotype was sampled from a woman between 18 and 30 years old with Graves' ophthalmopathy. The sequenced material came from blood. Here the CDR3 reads CASGTSGFTDTQYF. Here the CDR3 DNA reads TGTGCCAGCGGGACTAGCGGGTTCACAGATACGCAGTATTTT. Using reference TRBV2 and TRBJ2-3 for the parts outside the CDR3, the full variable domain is EPEVTQTPSHQVTQMGQEVILRCVPISNHLYFYWYRQILGQKVEFLVSFYNNEISEKSEIFDDQFSVERPDGSNFTLKIRSTKLEDSAMYFCASGTSGFTDTQYFGPGTRLTVL.